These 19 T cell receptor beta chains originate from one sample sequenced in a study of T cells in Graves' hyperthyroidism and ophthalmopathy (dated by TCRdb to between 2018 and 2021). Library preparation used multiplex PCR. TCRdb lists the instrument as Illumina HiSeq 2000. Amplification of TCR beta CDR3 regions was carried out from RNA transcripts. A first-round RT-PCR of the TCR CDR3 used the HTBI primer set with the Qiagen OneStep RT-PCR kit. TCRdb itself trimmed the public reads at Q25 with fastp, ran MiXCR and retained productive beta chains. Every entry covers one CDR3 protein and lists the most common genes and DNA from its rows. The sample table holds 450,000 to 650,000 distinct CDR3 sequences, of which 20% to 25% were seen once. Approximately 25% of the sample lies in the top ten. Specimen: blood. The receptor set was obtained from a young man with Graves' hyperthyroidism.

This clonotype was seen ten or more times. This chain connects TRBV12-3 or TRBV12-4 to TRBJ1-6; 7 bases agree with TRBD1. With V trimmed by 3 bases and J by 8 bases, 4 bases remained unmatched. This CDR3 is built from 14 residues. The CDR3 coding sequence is TGTGCCAGCAGTTTCGACAGGGTTGATTCACCCCTCCACTTT. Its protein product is CASSFDRVDSPLHF.

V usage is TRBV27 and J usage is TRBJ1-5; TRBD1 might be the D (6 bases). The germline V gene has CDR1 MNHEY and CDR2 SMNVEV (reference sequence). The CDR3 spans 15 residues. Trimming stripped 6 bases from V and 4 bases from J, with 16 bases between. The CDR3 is CASSAVGTRNQPQHF. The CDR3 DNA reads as TGTGCCAGCAGCGCCGTCGGGACACGGAATCAGCCCCAGCATTTT.

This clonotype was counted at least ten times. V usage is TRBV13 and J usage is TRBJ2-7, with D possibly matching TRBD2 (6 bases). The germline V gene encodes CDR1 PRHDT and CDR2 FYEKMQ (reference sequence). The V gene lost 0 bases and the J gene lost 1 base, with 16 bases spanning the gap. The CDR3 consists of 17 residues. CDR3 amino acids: CASSLGGTRYNSYEQYF. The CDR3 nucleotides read TGTGCCAGCAGCTTAGGAGGGACTCGATACAATTCCTACGAGCAGTACTTC.

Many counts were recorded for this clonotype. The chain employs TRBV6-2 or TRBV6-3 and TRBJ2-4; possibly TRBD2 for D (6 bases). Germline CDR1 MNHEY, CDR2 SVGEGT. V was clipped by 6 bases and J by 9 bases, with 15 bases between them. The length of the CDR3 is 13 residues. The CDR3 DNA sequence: TGTGCCAGCAGGGGGAGGACCGGGAGCATTCAGTACTTC. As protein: CASRGRTGSIQYF.

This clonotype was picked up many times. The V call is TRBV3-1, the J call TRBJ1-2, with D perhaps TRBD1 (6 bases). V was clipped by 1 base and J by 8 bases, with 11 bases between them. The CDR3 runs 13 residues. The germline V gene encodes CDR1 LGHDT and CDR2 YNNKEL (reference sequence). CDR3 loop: CASSQVTGRGYTF. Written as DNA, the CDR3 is TGTGCCAGCAGCCAAGTCACAGGGCGCGGCTACACCTTC.

CDR3: CAWSVQREPYEQYF. CDR3 in DNA: TGTGCCTGGAGTGTACAGCGGGAGCCCTACGAGCAGTACTTC. The chain has TRBV30 and TRBJ2-7; 8 bases agree with TRBD2. Germline lookup yields CDR1 GTSNPN and CDR2 SVGIG (reference sequence). J was trimmed by 2 bases and V by 0 bases; bases with no gene match: 3. This CDR3 is 14 amino acids long. The full variable domain, its missing parts supplied by reference TRBV30 and TRBJ2-7, is SQTIHQWPATLVQPVGSPLSLECTVEGTSNPNLYWYRQAAGRGLQLLFYSVGIGQISSEVPQNLSASRPQDRQFILSSKKLLLSDSGFYLCAWSVQREPYEQYFGPGTRLTVT.

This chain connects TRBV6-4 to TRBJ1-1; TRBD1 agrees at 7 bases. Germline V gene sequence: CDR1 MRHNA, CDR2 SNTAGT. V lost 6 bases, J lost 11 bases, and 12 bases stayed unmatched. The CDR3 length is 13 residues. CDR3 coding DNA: TGTGCCAGCAGGAGATCTTCGGTGACAGGGGCTTTCTTT. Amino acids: CASRRSSVTGAFF.

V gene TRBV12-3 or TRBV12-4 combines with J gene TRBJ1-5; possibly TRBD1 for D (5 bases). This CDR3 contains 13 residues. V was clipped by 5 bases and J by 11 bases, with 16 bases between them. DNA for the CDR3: TGTGCCAGCAGTGGGACCGCCGGGGGGGCCCAGCATTTT. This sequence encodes CASSGTAGGAQHF.

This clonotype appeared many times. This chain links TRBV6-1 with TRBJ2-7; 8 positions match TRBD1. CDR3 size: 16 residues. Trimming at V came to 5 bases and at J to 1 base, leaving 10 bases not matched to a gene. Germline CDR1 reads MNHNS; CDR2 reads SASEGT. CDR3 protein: CASSPQTGVGSYEQYF. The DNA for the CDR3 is TGTGCCAGCAGTCCCCAGACAGGGGTAGGATCCTACGAGCAGTACTTC.

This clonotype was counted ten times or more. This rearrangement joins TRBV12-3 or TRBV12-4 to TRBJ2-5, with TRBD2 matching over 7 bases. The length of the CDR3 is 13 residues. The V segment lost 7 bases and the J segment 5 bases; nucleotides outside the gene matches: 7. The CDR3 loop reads CASTLGGRETQYF. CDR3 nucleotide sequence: TGTGCCAGCACCCTGGGGGGGAGGGAGACCCAGTACTTC.

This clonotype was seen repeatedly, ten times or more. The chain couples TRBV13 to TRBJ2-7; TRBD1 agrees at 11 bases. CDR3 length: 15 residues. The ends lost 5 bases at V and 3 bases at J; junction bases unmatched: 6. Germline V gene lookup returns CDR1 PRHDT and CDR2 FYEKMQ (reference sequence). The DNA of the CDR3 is TGTGCCAGCAGCGCATCCGGGACAGGGGGCTACGAGCAGTACTTC. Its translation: CASSASGTGGYEQYF.

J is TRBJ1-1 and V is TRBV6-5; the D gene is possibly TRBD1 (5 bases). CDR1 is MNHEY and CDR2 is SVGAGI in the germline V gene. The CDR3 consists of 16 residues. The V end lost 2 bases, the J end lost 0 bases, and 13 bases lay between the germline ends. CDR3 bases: TGTGCCAGCAGTTACGGGGCGACCACTCTGAACACTGAAGCTTTCTTT. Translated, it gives CASSYGATTLNTEAFF.

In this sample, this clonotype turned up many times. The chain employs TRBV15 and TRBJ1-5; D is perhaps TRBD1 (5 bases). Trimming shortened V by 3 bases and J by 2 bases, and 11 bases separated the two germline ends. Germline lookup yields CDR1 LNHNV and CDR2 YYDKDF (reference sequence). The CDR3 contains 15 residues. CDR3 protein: CATSSKGVGNQPQHF. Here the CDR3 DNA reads TGTGCCACCAGCAGCAAAGGGGTGGGCAATCAGCCCCAGCATTTT.

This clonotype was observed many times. For the CDR3, the DNA is TGTGCCAGCAGTCCTTGGGGGGGCGCTGGGGCCAACGTCCTGACTTTC. As protein: CASSPWGGAGANVLTF. The J gene is TRBJ2-6, the V gene TRBV28; possibly TRBD2 for D (7 bases). V was shortened by 5 bases and J by 2 bases, with 13 bases between the two germline ends. The germline CDR1 and CDR2 sequences are MDHEN and SYDVKM. CDR3 length: 16 residues.

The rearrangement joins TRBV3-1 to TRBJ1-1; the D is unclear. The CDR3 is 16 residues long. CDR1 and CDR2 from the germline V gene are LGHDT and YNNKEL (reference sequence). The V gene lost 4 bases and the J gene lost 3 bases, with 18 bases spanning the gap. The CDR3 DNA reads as TGTGCCAGCAGCCGCTCGGGCTTCGTTCGGGACACTGAAGCTTTCTTT. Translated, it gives CASSRSGFVRDTEAFF.

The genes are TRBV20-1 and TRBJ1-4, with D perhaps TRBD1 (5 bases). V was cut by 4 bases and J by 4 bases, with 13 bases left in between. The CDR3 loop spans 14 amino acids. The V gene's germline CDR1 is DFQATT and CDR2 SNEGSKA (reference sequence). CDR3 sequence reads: CSATTGGLNEKLFF. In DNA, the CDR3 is TGCAGTGCTACGACTGGGGGTCTTAATGAAAAACTGTTTTTT.

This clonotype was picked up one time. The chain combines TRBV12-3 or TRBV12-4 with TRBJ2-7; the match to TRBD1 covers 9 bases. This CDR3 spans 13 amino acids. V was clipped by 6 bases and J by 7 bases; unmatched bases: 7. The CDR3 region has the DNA TGTGCCAGCAGGAGCGGACAGGGGAATGAGCAGTACTTC. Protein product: CASRSGQGNEQYF.

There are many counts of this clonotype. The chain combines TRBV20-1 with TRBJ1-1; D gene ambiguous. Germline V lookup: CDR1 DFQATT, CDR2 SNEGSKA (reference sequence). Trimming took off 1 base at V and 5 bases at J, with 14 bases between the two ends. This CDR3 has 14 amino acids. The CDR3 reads CSARVSQLGTEAFF. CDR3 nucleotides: TGCAGTGCTAGAGTTAGTCAGTTGGGGACTGAAGCTTTCTTT.

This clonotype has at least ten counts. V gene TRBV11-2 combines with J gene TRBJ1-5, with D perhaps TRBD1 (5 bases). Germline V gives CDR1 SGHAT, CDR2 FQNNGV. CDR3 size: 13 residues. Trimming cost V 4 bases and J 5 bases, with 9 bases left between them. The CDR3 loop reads CASSYPRDQPQHF. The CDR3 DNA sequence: TGTGCCAGCAGCTACCCCAGGGATCAGCCCCAGCATTTT.